This is a list of T cell receptor beta chains from one sample in a study of shared clonotypes between healthy human individuals. Here immunoSEQ multiplex PCR was the method, and the copy in TCRdb shows in-frame clones only, minus some. The sample consists of over 700,000 clones, around 70% of them appearing once. Sequencing input: memory CD4+ T cells sorted from blood. All receptors derive from a woman under 40 in good health. Both conserved end residues are part of each CDR3. Fields, in order: J gene, V gene, CDR3 protein.

J gene: TRBJ1-4; V gene: TRBV5-1; CDR3 protein: CASSLSTGGMPEVELFF
J gene: TRBJ2-1; V gene: TRBV5-1; CDR3 protein: CASSLILAENEQFF
J gene: TRBJ1-2; V gene: TRBV28; CDR3 protein: CASSFYQTAKGYGYTF
J gene: TRBJ2-2; V gene: TRBV5-1; CDR3 protein: CASSWTLRRFGGELFF
J gene: TRBJ1-3; V gene: TRBV27; CDR3 protein: CASKGTPSGNTIYF
J gene: TRBJ2-5; V gene: TRBV6-1; CDR3 protein: CASRLTGRVAQYF
J gene: TRBJ1-5; V gene: TRBV19; CDR3 protein: CASSRQGRSGNQPQHF
J gene: TRBJ1-2; V gene: TRBV18; CDR3 protein: CASSPRDKDRNGYTF
J gene: TRBJ2-7; V gene: TRBV25-1; CDR3 protein: CASSPSAGTTYEQYF
J gene: TRBJ2-1; V gene: TRBV30; CDR3 protein: CAWSGGLAGGSNEQFF
J gene: TRBJ1-4; V gene: TRBV6-6; CDR3 protein: CASNQGATNEKLFF